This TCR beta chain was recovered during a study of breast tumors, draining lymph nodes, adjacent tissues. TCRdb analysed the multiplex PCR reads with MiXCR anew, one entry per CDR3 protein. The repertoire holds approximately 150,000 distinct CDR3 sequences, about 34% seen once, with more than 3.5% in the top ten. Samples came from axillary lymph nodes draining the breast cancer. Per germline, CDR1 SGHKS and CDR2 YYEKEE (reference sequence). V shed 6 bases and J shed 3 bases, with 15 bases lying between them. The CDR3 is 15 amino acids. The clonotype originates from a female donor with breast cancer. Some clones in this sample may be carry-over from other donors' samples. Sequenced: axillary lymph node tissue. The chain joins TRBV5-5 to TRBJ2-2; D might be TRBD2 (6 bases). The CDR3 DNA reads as TGTGCCAGCAAATATCCCTTAGCGGACACCGGGGAGCTGTTTTTT. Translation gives CASKYPLADTGELFF.